The T cell receptor beta chain under discussion was sequenced for a study of graft-versus-host responses after intestinal transplantation (dated by TCRdb to about 2021). Looking at the study overall: The transplants that recipients got were multivisceral, liver-intestinal, or isolated intestinal. Every recipient was given anti-thymocyte globulin induction, then maintenance tacrolimus and steroids for two to three years. Graft-versus-host and host-versus-graft alloreactive T cell clones were tracked in the graft, circulation and bone marrow after intestinal transplantation using bulk TCR-beta CDR3 sequencing. Alloreactive clones were identified by sequencing pre-transplant mixed lymphocyte reaction products and comparing these products with unstimulated pre-transplant donor and recipient T cells. A cohort of 20 to 25 intestinal transplant recipients, including one retransplant, was enrolled, and a few patients lacking pretransplant specimens were excluded. A peak of at least 4% donor T cells among recipient peripheral blood mononuclear cells was the definition used for donor T cell macrochimerism. Rather than going through the commercial service, samples from a few later patients were sequenced in-house on an Illumina MiSeq and processed with MiXCR. Results and caveats for the whole study, not just this receptor: GvH clones were detected in recipient bone marrow, and some of these GvH clones were observed earlier in ileal mucosa or blood, consistent with an intestinal mucosal origin. Patients with donor T cell macrochimerism had high GvH to HvG T cell clonal ratios in their allografts. Early after transplant, peak levels of circulating GvH clones were associated with declines in HvG clones. The relatively low number and heterogeneity of intestinal transplant patients limited the conclusions.

Note on this clone: Its antigen remains undetermined. Base qualities are not at hand, and no much larger clone is one base apart.

In the first month after transplant, blood samples were collected up to 4 times, and after that at least monthly when available. The protocol used for the library was the immunoSEQ multiplex PCR assay. Adaptive Biotechnologies carried out high-throughput TCR-beta CDR3 sequencing of genomic DNA for most patients. The paper's data handling went like this. Adaptive's ImmunoSEQ software was the source of the TCR sequencing data for fewer than 20 patients, while a few other patients were processed with MiXCR and VDJtools. CDR3 nucleotide sequences shared by donor and recipient were removed because the origin of these sequences could not be assigned. At least 2-fold expansion over unstimulated cells and a minimum CFSE-low frequency of 0.002% (template counts) or 0.001% (read counts) were required for clones to be classified as alloreactive. A clone was considered mappable if detected in the sequenced pre-transplant spleen, lymph node, or MLR CFSE-low populations of the donor or recipient. Cumulative frequency of alloreactive clones was calculated as a percentage of all sequences weighted by copy number. TCRdb took this table from immuneACCESS and kept in-frame rearrangements with V and J called. Such tables lack part of the clones; where checked against another copy, unresolved V genes explain under half of the gap, and the rest is unexplained. V and J calls and clone size come straight from that table; D and trimming were deduced from the DNA. This sample comprises about 98,000 clones, around 88% of them detected only once. More than 1.4% of the sample goes to the ten largest clones.

V loses 2 bases at its end and J loses 4 bases; junction bases beyond the gene matches: 4. Including cysteine and phenylalanine, the CDR3 has 14 amino acids. Only CDR3 DNA is held: 42 bases, read in frame from base 1. Taken from the germline V gene, the CDR1 and CDR2 loops are MNHEY and SVGAGI. In this chain, TRBV6-5 is recombined with TRBJ1-1, and TRBD1 matches 7 of the central bases. The TCR sequence derives from a human patient who received an intestinal transplant, so some T cells may come from the graft donor. The sample consisted of PBMCs, taken 255 days after intestinal transplant. DNA sequence: TGTGCCAGCAGTTACCTAGCAGGGGGCACTGAAGCTTTCTTT. The encoded protein is CASSYLAGGTEAFF.